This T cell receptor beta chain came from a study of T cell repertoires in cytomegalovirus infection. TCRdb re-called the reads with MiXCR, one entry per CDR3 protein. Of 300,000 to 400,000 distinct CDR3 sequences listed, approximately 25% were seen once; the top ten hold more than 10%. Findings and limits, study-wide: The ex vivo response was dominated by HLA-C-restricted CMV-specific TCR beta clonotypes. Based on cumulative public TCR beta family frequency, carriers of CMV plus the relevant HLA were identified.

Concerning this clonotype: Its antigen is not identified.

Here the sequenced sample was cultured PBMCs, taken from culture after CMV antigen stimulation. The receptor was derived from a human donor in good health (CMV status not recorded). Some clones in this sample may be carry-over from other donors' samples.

The CDR3 DNA is TGCAGTGCTAGAGACCTGCCAAAGAATGGCTACACCTTC. Amino acid sequence: CSARDLPKNGYTF. The chain uses TRBV20-1 and TRBJ1-2; D unresolved. Trimming stripped 0 bases from V and 6 bases from J, with 11 bases between. The CDR3 loop spans 13 amino acids. In germline, CDR1 is DFQATT, CDR2 SNEGSKA (reference sequence).